The 8 T cell receptor beta chains presented below share a single source sample, sequenced in a study of cytomegalovirus exposure and HLA in healthy donors. Researchers ran the PCR with 60 Vbeta and 13 Jbeta primers. Profiling relied on immunoSEQ multiplex PCR, and the TCRdb table lists in-frame clones only, not all of them. The sample has about 160,000 clones. Sequences were obtained from PBMCs. These receptors were collected from a man aged 25-40 years in good health and CMV-seronegative.

The chain is built from TRBV5-1 and TRBJ1-2; D perhaps matches TRBD1 (5 bases). CDR3 size: 13 residues. With 2 bases removed from V and 4 bases from J, the gap between germline ends came to 9 bases. The germline gives CDR1 SGHRS, CDR2 YFSETQ. The CDR3: CASSFGQGYGYTF. The DNA for the CDR3 is TGCGCCAGCAGCTTTGGCCAGGGCTATGGCTACACCTTC.

J is TRBJ2-1 and V is TRBV27; 7 bases map to TRBD1. Germline V gene lookup returns CDR1 MNHEY and CDR2 SMNVEV (reference sequence). The CDR3 is 11 residues long. The junction had 5 bases not matched to a gene; V was cut back by 8 bases and J by 10 bases. Here the CDR3 DNA reads TGTGCCAGCGCTACAGGGGACGAGCAGTTCTTC. It is translated as CASATGDEQFF.

The genes are TRBV5-4 and TRBJ1-2; D is ambiguous. CDR1 and CDR2 from the germline V gene are SGHNT and YYREEE (reference sequence). This CDR3 is built from 14 residues. The V end lost 0 bases, the J end lost 8 bases, and 14 bases lay between the germline ends. This CDR3 reads CASSLAGGMRGYTF. CDR3 DNA: TGTGCCAGCAGCTTGGCCGGAGGGATGAGAGGCTACACCTTC. The variable domain in full, with the rest retrieved from reference TRBV5-4 and TRBJ1-2, is ETGVTQSPTHLIKTRGQQVTLRCSSQSGHNTVSWYQQALGQGPQFIFQYYREEENGRGNFPPRFSGLQFPNYSSELNVNALELDDSALYLCASSLAGGMRGYTFGSGTRLTVV.

The CDR3 coding sequence is TGTGCCAGCAGCCCAGTTTACACTGAAGCTTTCTTT. This sequence encodes CASSPVYTEAFF. J is TRBJ1-1 and V is TRBV11-1; D uncertain. The CDR3 runs to 12 residues. Germline lookup yields CDR1 SGHAT and CDR2 FQDESV (reference sequence). V was trimmed by 5 bases and J by 3 bases, leaving 7 bases between them. The variable domain in full, completed from reference TRBV11-1 and TRBJ1-1, reads EAEVAQSPRYKITEKSQAVAFWCDPISGHATLYWYRQILGQGPELLVQFQDESVVDDSQLPKDRFSAERLKGVDSTLKIQPAELGDSAMYLCASSPVYTEAFFGQGTRLTVV.

The chain carries TRBV5-6 and TRBJ2-3; D is undetermined. In germline, CDR1 is SGHDT, CDR2 YYEEEE. Trimming shortened V by 7 bases and J by 4 bases, and 10 bases separated the two germline ends. This CDR3 comprises 12 residues. The CDR3 protein is CASGRFADTQYF. The DNA of the CDR3 is TGTGCCAGCGGCAGGTTCGCAGATACGCAGTATTTT.

This chain uses TRBV11-2 with TRBJ1-2; 8 positions match TRBD1. The CDR3 consists of 14 residues. V lost 1 base to trimming and J lost 8 bases; unmatched junction nucleotides: 6. In germline, CDR1 is SGHAT, CDR2 FQNNGV. CDR3 coding DNA: TGTGCCAGCAGCTTAGCAGCAGGGGGCCCAGGCTACACCTTC. The encoded protein is CASSLAAGGPGYTF.

V gene TRBV10-1 combines with J gene TRBJ2-1; possibly TRBD2 for D (6 bases). CDR1 and CDR2 from the germline V gene are WNHNN and SYGVQD (reference sequence). Trimming took off 3 bases at V and 13 bases at J, with 13 bases between the two ends. CDR3 length equals 12 residues. CDR3 loop: CASSEGGAVQFF. As DNA, the CDR3 is TGCGCCAGCAGTGAAGGAGGGGCAGTTCAGTTCTTC.

This chain connects TRBV7-8 to TRBJ1-2, with TRBD1 matching 7 bases. This CDR3 is 14 amino acids long. Germline V lookup: CDR1 SGHVS, CDR2 FQNEAQ. The J segment lost 7 bases and the V segment lost 3 bases, leaving 8 bases of the junction unmatched. This CDR3 reads CASSLEQGYIGYTF. In DNA form, the CDR3 reads TGTGCCAGCAGCTTGGAACAGGGGTATATTGGCTACACCTTC. The full variable domain, in which reference TRBV7-8 and TRBJ1-2 provide the parts outside the CDR3, is GAGVSQSPRYKVAKRGQDVALRCDPISGHVSLFWYQQALGQGPEFLTYFQNEAQLDKSGLPSDRFFAERPEGSVSTLKIQRTQQEDSAVYLCASSLEQGYIGYTFGSGTRLTVV.